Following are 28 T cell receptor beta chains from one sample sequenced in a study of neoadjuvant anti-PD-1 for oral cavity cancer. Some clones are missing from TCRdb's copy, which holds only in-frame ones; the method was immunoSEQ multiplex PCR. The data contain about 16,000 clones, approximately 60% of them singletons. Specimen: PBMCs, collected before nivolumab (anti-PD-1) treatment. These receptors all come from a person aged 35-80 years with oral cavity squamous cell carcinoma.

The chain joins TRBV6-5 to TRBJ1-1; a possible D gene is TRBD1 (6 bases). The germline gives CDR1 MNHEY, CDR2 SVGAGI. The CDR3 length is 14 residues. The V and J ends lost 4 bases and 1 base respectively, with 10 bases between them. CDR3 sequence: CASSWQGRNTEAFF. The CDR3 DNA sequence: TGTGCCAGCAGTTGGCAGGGGAGGAACACTGAAGCTTTCTTT.

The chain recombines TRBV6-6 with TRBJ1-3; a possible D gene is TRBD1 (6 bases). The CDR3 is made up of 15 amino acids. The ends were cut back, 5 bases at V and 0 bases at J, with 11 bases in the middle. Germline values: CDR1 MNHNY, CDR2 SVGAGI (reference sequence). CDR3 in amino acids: CASSRQAPSGNTIYF. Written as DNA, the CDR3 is TGTGCCAGCAGTCGACAGGCTCCCTCTGGAAACACCATATATTTT.

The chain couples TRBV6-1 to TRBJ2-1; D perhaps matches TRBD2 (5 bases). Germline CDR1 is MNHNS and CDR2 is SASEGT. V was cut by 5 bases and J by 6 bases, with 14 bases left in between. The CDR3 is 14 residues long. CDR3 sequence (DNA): TGTGCCAGCAGTTCGTTCGGACTGCCCAATGAGCAGTTCTTC. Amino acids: CASSSFGLPNEQFF.

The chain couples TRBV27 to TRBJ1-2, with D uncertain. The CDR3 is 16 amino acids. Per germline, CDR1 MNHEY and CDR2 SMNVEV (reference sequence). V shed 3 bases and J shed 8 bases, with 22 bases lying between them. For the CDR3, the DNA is TGTGCCAGCAGTTTGTCCGGGGAACCATCAGGAAGGGGCTACACCTTC. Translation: CASSLSGEPSGRGYTF.

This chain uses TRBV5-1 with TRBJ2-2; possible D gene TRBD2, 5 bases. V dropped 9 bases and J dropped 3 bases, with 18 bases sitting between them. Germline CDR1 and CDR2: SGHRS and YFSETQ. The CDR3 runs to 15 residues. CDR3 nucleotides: TGCGCCACCACGAGGGATGGGTCTGACACCGGGGAGCTGTTTTTT. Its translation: CATTRDGSDTGELFF.

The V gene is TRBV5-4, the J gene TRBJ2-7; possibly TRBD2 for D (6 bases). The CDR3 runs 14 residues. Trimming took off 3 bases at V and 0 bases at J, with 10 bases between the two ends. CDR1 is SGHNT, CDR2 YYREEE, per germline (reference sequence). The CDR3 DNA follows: TGTGCCAGCAGCTGGGACTGGAGCTCCTACGAGCAGTACTTC. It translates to CASSWDWSSYEQYF.

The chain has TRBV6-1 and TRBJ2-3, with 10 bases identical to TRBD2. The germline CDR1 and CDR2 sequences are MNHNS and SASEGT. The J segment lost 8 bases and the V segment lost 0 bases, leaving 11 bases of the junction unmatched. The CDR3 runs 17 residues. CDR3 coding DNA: TGTGCCAGCAGTGAAGCAAGGGCTAGCGGGAGCTATCTTACGCAGTATTTT. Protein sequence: CASSEARASGSYLTQYF.

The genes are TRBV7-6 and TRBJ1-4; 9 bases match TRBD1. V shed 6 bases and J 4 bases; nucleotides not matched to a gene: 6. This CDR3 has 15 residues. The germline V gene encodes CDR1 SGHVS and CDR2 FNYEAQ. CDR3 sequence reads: CASSSDRGINEKLFF. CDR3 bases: TGTGCCAGCAGTTCGGACAGGGGAATTAATGAAAAACTGTTTTTT.

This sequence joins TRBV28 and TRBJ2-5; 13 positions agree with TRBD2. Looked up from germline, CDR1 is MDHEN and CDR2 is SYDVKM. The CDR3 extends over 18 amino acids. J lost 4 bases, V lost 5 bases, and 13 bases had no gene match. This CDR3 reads CASSRTSGGRVKGETQYF. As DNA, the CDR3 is TGTGCCAGCAGTCGGACTAGCGGGGGACGAGTGAAGGGAGAGACCCAGTACTTC.

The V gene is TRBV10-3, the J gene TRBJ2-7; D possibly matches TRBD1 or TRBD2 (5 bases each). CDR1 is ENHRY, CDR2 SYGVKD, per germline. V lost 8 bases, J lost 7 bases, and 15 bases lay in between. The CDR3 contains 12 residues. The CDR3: CAIRDPPAEQYF. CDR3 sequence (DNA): TGTGCCATCCGGGACCCTCCCGCAGAGCAGTACTTC.

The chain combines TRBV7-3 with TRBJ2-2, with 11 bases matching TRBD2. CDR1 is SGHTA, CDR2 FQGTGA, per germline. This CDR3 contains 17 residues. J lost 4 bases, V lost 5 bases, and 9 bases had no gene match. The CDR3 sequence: CASSPIAGGAGTGELFF. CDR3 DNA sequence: TGTGCCAGCAGCCCTATAGCGGGAGGGGCGGGCACCGGGGAGCTGTTTTTT.

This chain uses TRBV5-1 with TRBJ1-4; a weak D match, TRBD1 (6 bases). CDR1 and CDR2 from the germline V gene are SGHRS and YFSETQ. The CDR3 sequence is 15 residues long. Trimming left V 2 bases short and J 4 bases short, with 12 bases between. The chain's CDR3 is CASSFAQGNNEKLFF. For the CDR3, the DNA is TGCGCCAGCAGCTTTGCACAGGGTAATAATGAAAAACTGTTTTTT.

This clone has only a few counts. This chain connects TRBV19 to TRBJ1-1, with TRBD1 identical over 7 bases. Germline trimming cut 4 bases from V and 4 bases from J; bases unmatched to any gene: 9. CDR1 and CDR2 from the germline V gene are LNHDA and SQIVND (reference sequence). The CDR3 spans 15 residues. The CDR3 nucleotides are TGTGCCAGTAGTAAAGACAGGGTCGGAAGCACTGAAGCTTTCTTT. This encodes CASSKDRVGSTEAFF.

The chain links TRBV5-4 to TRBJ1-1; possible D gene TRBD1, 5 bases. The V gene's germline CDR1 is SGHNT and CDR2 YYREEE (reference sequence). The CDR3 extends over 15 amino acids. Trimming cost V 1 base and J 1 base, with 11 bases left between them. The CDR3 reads CASSLWGISNTEAFF. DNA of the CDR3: TGTGCCAGCAGCTTGTGGGGGATCTCGAACACTGAAGCTTTCTTT.

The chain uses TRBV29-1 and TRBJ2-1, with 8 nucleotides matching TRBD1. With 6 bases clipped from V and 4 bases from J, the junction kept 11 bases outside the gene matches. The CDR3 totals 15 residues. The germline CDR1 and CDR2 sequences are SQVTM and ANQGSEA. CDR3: CSVDRAGGLYNEQFF. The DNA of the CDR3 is TGCAGCGTGGACAGGGCCGGTGGCCTTTACAATGAGCAGTTCTTC.

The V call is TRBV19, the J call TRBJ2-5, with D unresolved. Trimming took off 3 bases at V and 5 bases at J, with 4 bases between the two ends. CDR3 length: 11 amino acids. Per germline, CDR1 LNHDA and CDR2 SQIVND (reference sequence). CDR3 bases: TGTGCCAGTAGTATTTACGAGACCCAGTACTTC. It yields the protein CASSIYETQYF.

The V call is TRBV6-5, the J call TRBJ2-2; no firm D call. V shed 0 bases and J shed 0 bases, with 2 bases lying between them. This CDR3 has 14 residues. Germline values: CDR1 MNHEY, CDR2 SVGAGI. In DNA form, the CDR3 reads TGTGCCAGCAGTTACTCCCCGAACACCGGGGAGCTGTTTTTT. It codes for CASSYSPNTGELFF.

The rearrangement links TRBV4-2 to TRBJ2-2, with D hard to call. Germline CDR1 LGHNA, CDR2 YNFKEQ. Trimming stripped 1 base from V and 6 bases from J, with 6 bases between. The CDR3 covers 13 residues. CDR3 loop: CASSQVGPGELFF. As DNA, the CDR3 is TGTGCCAGCAGCCAAGTTGGCCCCGGGGAGCTGTTTTTT.

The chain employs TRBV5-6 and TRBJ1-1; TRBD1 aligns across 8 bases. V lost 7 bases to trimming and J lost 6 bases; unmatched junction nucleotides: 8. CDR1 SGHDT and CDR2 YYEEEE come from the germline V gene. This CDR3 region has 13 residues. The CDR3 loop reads CASDRGRESEAFF. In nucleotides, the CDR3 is TGTGCCAGCGACAGGGGACGGGAATCTGAAGCTTTCTTT.

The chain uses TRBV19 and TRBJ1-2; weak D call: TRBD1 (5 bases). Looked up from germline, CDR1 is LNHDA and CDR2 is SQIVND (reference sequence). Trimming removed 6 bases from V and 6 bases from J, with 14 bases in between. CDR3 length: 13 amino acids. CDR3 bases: TGTGCCAGTAGCCTCCGACCGGGGGATGGCTACACCTTC. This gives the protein CASSLRPGDGYTF.

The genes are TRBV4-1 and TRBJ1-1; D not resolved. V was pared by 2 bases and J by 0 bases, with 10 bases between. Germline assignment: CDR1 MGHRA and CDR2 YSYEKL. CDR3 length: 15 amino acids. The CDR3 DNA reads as TGCGCCAGCAGCCAAACAGACGTCATGAACACTGAAGCTTTCTTT. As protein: CASSQTDVMNTEAFF.

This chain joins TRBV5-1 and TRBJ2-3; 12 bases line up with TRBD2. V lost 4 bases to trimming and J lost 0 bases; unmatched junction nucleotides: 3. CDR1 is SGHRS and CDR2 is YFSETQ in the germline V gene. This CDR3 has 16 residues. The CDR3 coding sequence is TGCGCCAGCAGCCCCGGGACTAGCGGGAGCACAGATACGCAGTATTTT. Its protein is CASSPGTSGSTDTQYF. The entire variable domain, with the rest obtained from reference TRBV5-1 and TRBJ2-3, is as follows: KAGVTQTPRYLIKTRGQQVTLSCSPISGHRSVSWYQQTPGQGLQFLFEYFSETQRNKGNFPGRFSGRQFSNSRSEMNVSTLELGDSALYLCASSPGTSGSTDTQYFGPGTRLTVL.

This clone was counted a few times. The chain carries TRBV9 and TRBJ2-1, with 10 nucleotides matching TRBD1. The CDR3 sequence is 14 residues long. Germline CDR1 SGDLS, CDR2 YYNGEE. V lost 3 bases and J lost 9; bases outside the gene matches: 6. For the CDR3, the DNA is TGTGCCAGCAGCGCCGACAGGGGGCAGAGTGAGCAGTTCTTC. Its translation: CASSADRGQSEQFF. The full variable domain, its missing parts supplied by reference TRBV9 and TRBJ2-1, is DSGVTQTPKHLITATGQRVTLRCSPRSGDLSVYWYQQSLDQGLQFLIQYYNGEERAKGNILERFSAQQFPDLHSELNLSSLELGDSALYFCASSADRGQSEQFFGPGTRLTVL.

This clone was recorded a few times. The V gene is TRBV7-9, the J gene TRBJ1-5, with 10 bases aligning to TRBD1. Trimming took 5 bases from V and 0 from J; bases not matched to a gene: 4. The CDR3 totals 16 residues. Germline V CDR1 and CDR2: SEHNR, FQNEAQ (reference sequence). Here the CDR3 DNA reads TGTGCCAGCAGCCCCGGACAGGGGGATAGCAATCAGCCCCAGCATTTT. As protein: CASSPGQGDSNQPQHF. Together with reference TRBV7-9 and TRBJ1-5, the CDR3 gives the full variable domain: DTGVSQNPRHKITKRGQNVTFRCDPISEHNRLYWYRQTLGQGPEFLTYFQNEAQLEKSRLLSDRFSAERPKGSFSTLEIQRTEQGDSAMYLCASSPGQGDSNQPQHFGDGTRLSIL.

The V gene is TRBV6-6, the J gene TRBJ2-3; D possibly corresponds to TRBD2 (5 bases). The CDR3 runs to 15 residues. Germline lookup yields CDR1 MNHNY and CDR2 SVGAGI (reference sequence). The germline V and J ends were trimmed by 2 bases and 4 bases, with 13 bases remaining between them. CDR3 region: CASSYGGKGADTQYF. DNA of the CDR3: TGTGCCAGCAGTTACGGAGGAAAGGGAGCAGATACGCAGTATTTT.

The CDR3 sequence is CAWSVLGTRISSYNEQFF. CDR3 sequence (DNA): TGTGCCTGGAGTGTACTGGGGACTCGTATAAGCTCCTACAATGAGCAGTTCTTC. The gene calls are TRBV30 and TRBJ2-1; a possible D gene is TRBD2 (6 bases). The CDR3 runs to 18 residues. CDR1 GTSNPN and CDR2 SVGIG come from the germline V gene (reference sequence). The V end lost 0 bases, the J end lost 0 bases, and 18 bases lay between the germline ends.

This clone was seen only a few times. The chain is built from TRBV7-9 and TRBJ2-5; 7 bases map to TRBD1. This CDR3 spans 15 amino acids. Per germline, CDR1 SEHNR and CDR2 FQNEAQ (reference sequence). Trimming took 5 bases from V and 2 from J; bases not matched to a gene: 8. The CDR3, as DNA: TGTGCCAGCAGCCCTCCGGTGGGACAGCAAGAGACCCAGTACTTC. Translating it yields CASSPPVGQQETQYF.

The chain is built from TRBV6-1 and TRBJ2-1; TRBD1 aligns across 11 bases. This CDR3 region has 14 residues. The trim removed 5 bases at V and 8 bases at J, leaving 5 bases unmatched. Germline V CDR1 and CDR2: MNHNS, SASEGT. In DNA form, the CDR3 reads TGTGCCAGCAGTAGGACAGGGGGCAGGGATGAGCAGTTCTTC. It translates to CASSRTGGRDEQFF.